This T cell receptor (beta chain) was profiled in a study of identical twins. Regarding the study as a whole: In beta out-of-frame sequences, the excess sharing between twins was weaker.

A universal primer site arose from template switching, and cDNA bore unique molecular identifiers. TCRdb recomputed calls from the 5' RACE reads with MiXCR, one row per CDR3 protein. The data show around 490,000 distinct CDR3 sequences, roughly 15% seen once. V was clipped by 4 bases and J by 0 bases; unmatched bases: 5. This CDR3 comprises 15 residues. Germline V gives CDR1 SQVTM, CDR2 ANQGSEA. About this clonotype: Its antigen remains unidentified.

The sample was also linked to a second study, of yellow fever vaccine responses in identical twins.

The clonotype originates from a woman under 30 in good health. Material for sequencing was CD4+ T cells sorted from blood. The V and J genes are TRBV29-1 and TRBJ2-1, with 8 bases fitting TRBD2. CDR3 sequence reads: CSVVSGVSSYNEQFF. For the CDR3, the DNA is TGCAGCGTTGTTAGCGGGGTGAGCTCCTACAATGAGCAGTTCTTC.